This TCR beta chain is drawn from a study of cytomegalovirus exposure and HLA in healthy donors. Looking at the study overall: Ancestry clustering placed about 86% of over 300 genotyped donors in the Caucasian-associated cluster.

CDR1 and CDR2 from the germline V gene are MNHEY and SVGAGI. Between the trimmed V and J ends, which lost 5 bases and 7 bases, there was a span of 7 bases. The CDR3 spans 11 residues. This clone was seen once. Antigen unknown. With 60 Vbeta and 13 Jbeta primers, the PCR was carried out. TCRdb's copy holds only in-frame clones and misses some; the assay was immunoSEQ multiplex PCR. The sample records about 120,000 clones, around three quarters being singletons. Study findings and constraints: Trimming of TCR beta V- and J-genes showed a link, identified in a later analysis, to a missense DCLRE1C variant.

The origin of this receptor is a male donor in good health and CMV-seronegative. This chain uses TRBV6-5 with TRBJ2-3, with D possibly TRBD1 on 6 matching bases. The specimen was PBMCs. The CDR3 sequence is CASSGTNTQYF. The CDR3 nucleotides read TGTGCCAGCAGTGGGACAAATACGCAGTATTTT.